The 2 T cell receptor beta chains below come from one sample, sequenced in a study of blood T cells in healthy people across ages (dated by TCRdb to between 2014 and 2017). Libraries came from 5' RACE. TCRdb lists the instrument as Illumina HiSeq 2500. A second PCR of roughly 6 to 11 cycles was run with a J-beta primer mix and a sample-barcoded 5' primer. TCRdb reanalyzed the raw reads on its own, using fastp at Q25 for trimming and MiXCR for clone calling, and kept in-frame beta chains. Identical CDR3 proteins give one entry, which carries the most common genes and DNA. In all, the sample holds roughly 800,000 distinct CDR3 sequences, and roughly 64% of those were seen once. Approximately 21% of the sample is taken by the ten largest. The sequencing input was blood. These TCRs come from a man aged 30-40 years in good health.

There are a few counts of this clonotype. The genes are TRBV29-1 and TRBJ2-1, with a tentative D call TRBD2 (5 bases). Germline V gene lookup returns CDR1 SQVTM and CDR2 ANQGSEA. This CDR3 contains 12 residues. CDR3 nucleotides: TGCAGGGCCGGGGAATCCTACAATGAGCAGTTCTTC. Translated, it gives CRAGESYNEQFF.

This clonotype was seen more than once but under ten times. The chain links TRBV7-9 to TRBJ2-5, with D possibly TRBD1 on 6 matching bases. V gave up 6 bases and J gave up 1 base, with 15 bases separating them. CDR3 length equals 15 residues. Germline V gene lookup returns CDR1 SEHNR and CDR2 FQNEAQ (reference sequence). In nucleotides, the CDR3 is TGTGCCAGCAGAAGGATTATGGGGGCCCAAGAGACCCAGTACTTC. The encoded protein is CASRRIMGAQETQYF. Based on the CDR3 plus reference TRBV7-9 and TRBJ2-5, the full variable domain is DTGVSQNPRHKITKRGQNVTFRCDPISEHNRLYWYRQTLGQGPEFLTYFQNEAQLEKSRLLSDRFSAERPKGSFSTLEIQRTEQGDSAMYLCASRRIMGAQETQYFGPGTRLLVL.